The 18 T cell receptor beta chains reported below all come from one sample, sequenced in a study of blood T cell repertoires in COVID-19 (TCRdb year 2020). The library was obtained by the immunoSEQ multiplex PCR assay. The immuneACCESS repertoire file appears here via TCRdb, limited to in-frame rearrangements. These files lack a portion of the clones; in checked studies, under half of the deficit traces to unresolved V genes, and the cause of the others is not known. The sample yields 400,000 or so clones; roughly 86% were counted once. About 3% of the sample is taken by the ten largest. What was sequenced was peripheral blood. These TCRs come from a human donor in a cohort sampled during active COVID-19.

This clone occurred once. The V call is TRBV7-3, the J call TRBJ2-3; D is perhaps TRBD1 (5 bases). Trimming took off 6 bases at V and 4 bases at J, with 11 bases between the two ends. The CDR3 is 13 amino acids. Germline CDR1 is SGHTA and CDR2 is FQGTGA. CDR3 residues: CASSPARADTQYF. The DNA for the CDR3 is TGTGCCAGCAGTCCAGCCAGGGCAGATACGCAGTATTTT.

The chain joins TRBV2 to TRBJ1-2, with D unresolved. CDR1 and CDR2 from the germline V gene are SNHLY and FYNNEI. The germline V and J ends were trimmed by 7 bases and 4 bases, with 28 bases remaining between them. The CDR3 extends over 18 amino acids. This CDR3 reads CASTPKGGGETSRYGYTF. The CDR3 nucleotides are TGTGCCAGCACCCCAAAGGGAGGCGGAGAAACCTCCCGCTATGGCTACACCTTC.

The V call is TRBV18, the J call TRBJ2-2; weak D call: TRBD1 (6 bases). Germline lookup yields CDR1 KGHSH and CDR2 LQKENI. The CDR3 length is 17 residues. The germline V and J ends were trimmed by 4 bases and 1 base, with 16 bases remaining between them. CDR3 loop: CASSLGDPGQNTGELFF. The CDR3 region has the DNA TGTGCCAGCTCACTGGGCGACCCGGGACAGAACACCGGGGAGCTGTTTTTT.

A few counts support this clone. V gene TRBV19 combines with J gene TRBJ2-1, with 11 bases that match TRBD2. Per the germline V gene, CDR1 is LNHDA and CDR2 is SQIVND (reference sequence). The CDR3 covers 16 residues. V shed 2 bases, J shed 5 bases, and the junction held 5 bases outside the gene matches. CDR3 protein: CASSITSGSPNNEQFF. The CDR3 nucleotides are TGTGCCAGTAGTATAACTAGCGGGAGCCCTAACAATGAGCAGTTCTTC.

This rearrangement joins TRBV11-2 to TRBJ1-1; no clear D. CDR1 SGHAT and CDR2 FQNNGV come from the germline V gene. Trimming stripped 1 base from V and 6 bases from J, with 6 bases between. This CDR3 is built from 12 residues. The CDR3 protein is CASSLASPEAFF. The CDR3 bases are TGTGCCAGCAGCTTAGCGAGCCCTGAAGCTTTCTTT.

The rearrangement links TRBV9 to TRBJ1-4; a weak D match, TRBD1 (6 bases). This CDR3 has 13 amino acids. Per the germline V gene, CDR1 is SGDLS and CDR2 is YYNGEE. The V end was cut by 2 bases, the J end by 6 bases, with 8 bases between. DNA for the CDR3: TGTGCCAGCAGCGTGGCAGGGGATGAAAAACTGTTTTTT. It specifies CASSVAGDEKLFF.

This chain uses TRBV13 with TRBJ2-5; the match to TRBD1 covers 11 bases. V shed 1 base, J shed 4 bases, and the junction held 11 bases outside the gene matches. Germline CDR1 and CDR2: PRHDT and FYEKMQ (reference sequence). The CDR3 runs to 18 residues. The DNA for the CDR3 is TGTGCCAGCAGCTTAGTGTCAGATAGGACAGGGGGCCGAGAGACCCAGTACTTC. Translation gives CASSLVSDRTGGRETQYF.

This rearrangement joins TRBV5-1 to TRBJ2-7; D is perhaps TRBD1 (6 bases). With 4 bases removed from V and 3 bases from J, the gap between germline ends came to 14 bases. The CDR3 consists of 14 residues. The germline V gene encodes CDR1 SGHRS and CDR2 YFSETQ. The CDR3 nucleotides read TGCGCCAGCAGCCCCCAGGGGAAGGACTACGAGCAGTACTTC. Amino acids: CASSPQGKDYEQYF. Full variable domain (outside the CDR3, taken from reference TRBV5-1 and TRBJ2-7): KAGVTQTPRYLIKTRGQQVTLSCSPISGHRSVSWYQQTPGQGLQFLFEYFSETQRNKGNFPGRFSGRQFSNSRSEMNVSTLELGDSALYLCASSPQGKDYEQYFGPGTRLTVT.

V is TRBV6-5 and J is TRBJ2-3; 13 bases map to TRBD2. Looked up from germline, CDR1 is MNHEY and CDR2 is SVGAGI. J lost 4 bases, V lost 7 bases, and 5 bases had no gene match. The CDR3 extends over 15 amino acids. This CDR3 reads CASTRTSGGADTQYF. The CDR3 region has the DNA TGTGCCAGCACCCGGACTAGCGGGGGCGCAGATACGCAGTATTTT.

This clone is a singleton in its sample. The rearrangement uses TRBV7-8 and TRBJ1-2; D may be TRBD1 (5 bases). The V gene's germline CDR1 is SGHVS and CDR2 FQNEAQ. This CDR3 has 14 amino acids. Trimming stripped 1 base from V and 3 bases from J, with 9 bases between. CDR3 sequence: CASSLGQNYYGYTF. As DNA, the CDR3 is TGTGCCAGCAGCTTAGGACAGAACTACTATGGCTACACCTTC.

The chain is built from TRBV19 and TRBJ2-7, with 10 bases lining up with TRBD1. J was trimmed by 2 bases and V by 6 bases; bases with no gene match: 4. Germline V CDR1 and CDR2: LNHDA, SQIVND (reference sequence). The CDR3 length is 14 residues. The CDR3, as DNA: TGTGCCAGTAGCGCCGGGACAGGGGCCTACGAGCAGTACTTC. Translation gives CASSAGTGAYEQYF.

V and J are TRBV5-1 and TRBJ2-7; tentative D call: TRBD1 (5 bases). V was clipped by 1 base and J by 7 bases, with 18 bases between them. This CDR3 contains 15 residues. Germline V lookup: CDR1 SGHRS, CDR2 YFSETQ. CDR3 amino acids: CASSLTPGSMEEQYF. For the CDR3, the DNA is TGCGCCAGCAGCTTGACGCCAGGGTCGATGGAAGAGCAGTACTTC.

This chain uses TRBV5-1 with TRBJ1-1; 7 nucleotides match TRBD1. CDR3 length: 14 amino acids. J was trimmed by 2 bases and V by 4 bases; bases with no gene match: 5. Germline CDR1 reads SGHRS; CDR2 reads YFSETQ. The CDR3 is CASSGWTGNTEAFF. The CDR3 DNA is TGCGCCAGCAGCGGCTGGACAGGAAACACTGAAGCTTTCTTT.

The chain is built from TRBV7-6 and TRBJ1-5; TRBD1 aligns across 7 bases. The CDR3 contains 18 residues. Germline V gene sequence: CDR1 SGHVS, CDR2 FNYEAQ. Trimming took 5 bases from V and 2 from J; bases not matched to a gene: 15. CDR3 DNA: TGTGCCAGCAGCCTCGGGATACAGGGGCCGTGGGGCAATCAGCCCCAGCATTTT. It specifies CASSLGIQGPWGNQPQHF.

The chain couples TRBV7-3 to TRBJ1-1, with D tentatively TRBD1 (6 bases). V was trimmed by 2 bases and J by 4 bases, leaving 8 bases between them. The germline gives CDR1 SGHTA, CDR2 FQGTGA. CDR3 length: 13 residues. CDR3 nucleotide sequence: TGTGCCAGCAGCTTACAGGGGAGCACTGAAGCTTTCTTT. It translates to CASSLQGSTEAFF.

This rearrangement joins TRBV10-3 to TRBJ2-7; 9 bases agree with TRBD1. The CDR3 length is 15 residues. Germline V gives CDR1 ENHRY, CDR2 SYGVKD. J gave up 4 bases and V 6 bases, and 10 bases lay outside the gene matches. CDR3 amino acids: CAISPGTGSVYEQYF. CDR3 DNA sequence: TGTGCCATCAGCCCAGGGACAGGGAGCGTATACGAGCAGTACTTC.

The rearrangement joins TRBV19 to TRBJ2-3; TRBD2 matches 16 bases. Germline V lookup: CDR1 LNHDA, CDR2 SQIVND (reference sequence). The CDR3 runs 21 residues. Losses at the gene ends were 4 bases for V and 6 bases for J; bases not matched to a gene: 19. In nucleotides, the CDR3 is TGTGCCAGTAGTACGCCGGGACTAGCGGGAGGGCCCTCGGAACCCGGGGATACGCAGTATTTT. Amino acids: CASSTPGLAGGPSEPGDTQYF.

The J gene is TRBJ1-2, the V gene TRBV27, with 9 bases matching TRBD1. The CDR3 covers 14 residues. From germline, CDR1 is MNHEY and CDR2 SMNVEV (reference sequence). Trimming took 6 bases from V and 6 from J; bases not matched to a gene: 8. The CDR3 sequence is CASSPTGGADGYTF. The CDR3, as DNA: TGTGCCAGCAGCCCCACAGGGGGCGCGGATGGCTACACCTTC.